A selection of T cell receptor beta chains follows, all from one sample in a study of OX40 agonist ivuxolimab in advanced cancers. Method: immunoSEQ multiplex PCR; TCRdb's copy keeps in-frame clones and lacks some. Here the sample spans 75,000 to 100,000 clones, 85% to 95% being singletons. The material sequenced was CD4+ or CD8+ T cells sorted from blood, taken in a trial of the OX40 agonist ivuxolimab. The receptors shown here come from an adult with an advanced solid tumor such as melanoma, head and neck, liver or kidney cancer. Both conserved end residues are part of each CDR3. The D gene is left open where the match is weak. Part of the rows lack a size; the others show once, few, many or a class for expanded clones.

>.|TRBJ2-3|.|TRBV18
CASSPKPGTREADTQYF
TGTGCCAGCTCACCAAAACCCGGGACAAGGGAGGCAGATACGCAGTATTTT
>.|TRBJ2-3|.|TRBV7-8
CASSNRDTQYF
TGTGCCTCTTCCAACCGAGATACGCAGTATTTT
>.|TRBJ2-5|.|TRBV27
CASSILGQQETQYF
TGTGCCAGCAGTATCCTCGGACAGCAAGAGACCCAGTACTTC
>.|TRBJ2-5|TRBD1|TRBV11-1
CASSPTSGTAETQYF
TGTGCCAGCAGCCCCACCTCCGGGACAGCGGAGACCCAGTACTTC
>once|TRBJ2-3|TRBD2|TRBV10-3
CAISEPGLAGSSTDTQYF
TGTGCCATCAGTGAACCGGGACTAGCGGGGTCTAGCACAGATACGCAGTATTTT
>.|TRBJ1-1|.|TRBV18
CASSPSGGTEAFF
TGTGCCAGCTCACCTTCCGGTGGCACTGAAGCTTTCTTT
>.|TRBJ2-3|.|TRBV18
CASSPRTDTQYF
TGTGCCAGCTCACCACGGACAGATACGCAGTATTTT
>.|TRBJ1-1|.|TRBV6-6
CASSNSRGAMNTEAFF
TGTGCCAGCAGTAACAGCCGGGGCGCAATGAACACTGAAGCTTTCTTT
>.|TRBJ1-2|.|TRBV4-2
CASSQERVGYGYTF
TGTGCCAGCAGCCAAGAACGCGTTGGCTATGGCTACACCTTC
>.|TRBJ1-4|TRBD1|TRBV27
CASSWGQGSEKLFF
TGTGCCAGCAGTTGGGGACAGGGAAGTGAAAAACTGTTTTTT
>.|TRBJ2-5|TRBD2|TRBV19
CASQGRASGGKAQYF
TGCGCTTCGCAAGGCAGGGCTAGCGGGGGTAAGGCCCAGTACTTC
>.|TRBJ1-2|TRBD1|TRBV7-9
CASRPDRAQGYTF
TGTGCCAGCAGACCGGACAGGGCGCAAGGCTACACCTTC
>.|TRBJ1-1|.|TRBV7-2
CASSPGQWNTEAFF
TGTGCCAGCAGCCCTGGACAGTGGAACACTGAAGCTTTCTTT
>once|TRBJ1-2|.|TRBV7-2
CASSLDNYGYTF
TGTGCCAGCAGCTTAGACAACTATGGCTACACCTTC
>.|TRBJ2-1|TRBD2|TRBV28
CASGIAGVGNNEQFF
TGTGCCAGCGGAATAGCGGGAGTGGGGAACAATGAGCAGTTCTTC
>.|TRBJ2-1|.|TRBV5-4
CASRLWLGGEQFF
TGTGCCAGCAGGCTGTGGCTGGGTGGCGAGCAGTTCTTC
>.|TRBJ2-7|TRBD2|TRBV4-2
CASSGSGGVYEQYF
TGTGCCAGCAGCGGAAGCGGGGGGGTCTACGAGCAGTACTTC
>.|TRBJ2-5|TRBD2|TRBV19
CASSIGTSGQETQYF
TGTGCCAGTAGTATAGGGACTAGCGGTCAAGAGACCCAGTACTTC
>.|TRBJ2-7|.|TRBV4-2
CASSQDRQTYEQYF
TGTGCCAGCAGCCAAGATCGACAGACCTACGAGCAGTACTTC
>.|TRBJ1-2|TRBD1|TRBV28
CASRWDRGYGYTF
TGTGCCAGCAGGTGGGACAGGGGATATGGCTACACCTTC
>.|TRBJ1-3|.|TRBV7-7
CANKRRSGNTIYF
TGTGCTAACAAGCGACGGTCTGGAAACACCATATATTTT
>.|TRBJ2-2|.|TRBV7-2
CASSLVGANTGELFF
TGTGCCAGCAGCTTAGTTGGGGCCAACACCGGGGAGCTGTTTTTT
>.|TRBJ2-1|.|TRBV7-3
CASSLTFANEQFF
TGTGCCAGCAGCTTAACGTTTGCGAATGAGCAGTTCTTC
>.|TRBJ2-1|.|TRBV7-9
CASSFSIRFNEQFF
TGTGCCAGCAGCTTCAGCATTCGTTTCAATGAGCAGTTCTTC
>.|TRBJ2-2|.|TRBV7-3
CASSLTWYTGELFF
TGTGCCAGCAGCTTAACGTGGTACACCGGGGAGCTGTTTTTT
>.|TRBJ1-5|.|TRBV19
CASRERGYSNQPQHF
TGTGCCAGCAGGGAACGGGGGTATAGCAATCAGCCCCAGCATTTT
>.|TRBJ2-3|TRBD1|TRBV7-3
CASSPGTGGTDTQYF
TGTGCCAGCAGCCCTGGGACAGGGGGCACAGATACGCAGTATTTT
>.|TRBJ2-5|.|TRBV28
CASTYRESGWSIQKTQYF
TGTGCCAGCACCTATCGGGAAAGCGGGTGGTCCATCCAGAAGACCCAGTACTTC
>.|TRBJ1-5|.|TRBV6-5
CASRRDGYQPQHF
TGTGCCAGCAGACGGGACGGTTATCAGCCCCAGCATTTT
>.|TRBJ2-7|.|TRBV5-6
CASSLQGYEQYF
TGTGCCAGCAGCTTGCAGGGCTACGAGCAGTACTTC
>.|TRBJ2-7|.|TRBV6-6
CASSKGADEQYF
TGTGCCAGCAGTAAAGGGGCAGACGAGCAGTACTTC
>.|TRBJ1-6|.|TRBV2
CASSESRVSPLHF
TGTGCCAGCAGTGAGTCAAGGGTATCACCCCTCCACTTT
>few|TRBJ2-1|TRBD2|TRBV7-9
CASSLGVSGSPYEQFF
TGTGCCAGCAGCTTAGGGGTTAGCGGGTCTCCCTATGAGCAGTTCTTC
>.|TRBJ1-1|.|TRBV9
CASRATENTEAFF
TGTGCCAGCAGGGCGACAGAGAACACTGAAGCTTTCTTT
>.|TRBJ1-3|TRBD1|TRBV19
CATWTGTRNTIYF
TGTGCCACCTGGACAGGAACCAGGAACACCATATATTTT
>few|TRBJ2-2|.|TRBV2
CASGTSPTGELFF
TGTGCCAGCGGGACATCTCCCACCGGGGAGCTGTTTTTT
>.|TRBJ1-5|.|TRBV19
CASSPINRNQPQHF
TGTGCCAGTAGTCCGATTAATCGCAATCAGCCCCAGCATTTT
>.|TRBJ2-7|.|TRBV6-5
CASSYGAGEQYF
TGTGCCAGCAGTTACGGGGCGGGCGAGCAGTACTTC
>.|TRBJ1-2|.|TRBV28
CASSRGGDGYTF
TGTGCCAGCAGCCGGGGTGGGGATGGCTACACCTTC
>.|TRBJ2-1|.|TRBV7-8
CASSGSGASSYNEQFF
TGTGCCAGCAGCGGTAGCGGCGCCAGCTCCTACAATGAGCAGTTCTTC
>.|TRBJ2-7|.|TRBV19
CASSIWGISYEQYF
TGTGCCAGTAGTATATGGGGAATCTCCTACGAGCAGTACTTC
>.|TRBJ1-2|.|TRBV9
CASTLSSTATNYGYTF
TGTGCCAGCACCCTCTCTTCCACGGCTACAAACTATGGCTACACCTTC
>.|TRBJ1-5|TRBD1|TRBV2
CASRSRDSLLKAQHF
TGTGCCAGCAGAAGCCGGGACAGCCTCCTTAAGGCCCAGCATTTT
>.|TRBJ1-2|.|TRBV6-5
CASRQIANYGYTF
TGTGCCAGCAGACAGATAGCTAACTATGGCTACACCTTC
>few|TRBJ1-1|.|TRBV18
CASSPAENTEAFF
TGTGCCAGCTCACCGGCAGAAAACACTGAAGCTTTCTTT
>once|TRBJ2-7|.|TRBV14
CASSQEVGRVTYEQYF
TGTGCCAGCAGCCAAGAAGTTGGCAGGGTAACCTACGAGCAGTACTTC
>.|TRBJ2-1|TRBD2|TRBV11-3
CASSGTSGNYNEQFF
TGTGCCAGCAGCGGCACTAGCGGGAACTACAATGAGCAGTTCTTC
>.|TRBJ1-4|TRBD1|TRBV28
CASTNPTGGVKEKLFF
TGTGCCAGCACGAACCCGACAGGGGGAGTAAAGGAAAAACTGTTTTTT
>.|TRBJ1-2|TRBD1|TRBV7-2
CASSLRPGQGVGYTF
TGTGCCAGCAGCTTAAGGCCGGGACAGGGGGTGGGCTACACCTTC
>.|TRBJ1-1|.|TRBV29-1
CSVDDAGRLNTEAFF
TGCAGCGTCGACGATGCAGGAAGATTGAACACTGAAGCTTTCTTT
>.|TRBJ2-2|TRBD2|TRBV12-5
CASGSGTSGRATGELFF
TGTGCTAGTGGTTCCGGGACTAGCGGGAGAGCGACCGGGGAGCTGTTTTTT